This TCR beta chain was recovered during a study of T cells after yellow fever vaccination. TCRdb redid the calling of the 5' RACE reads with MiXCR, one entry per CDR3 protein. The table records under 150,000 distinct CDR3 sequences, 13% to 15% of them present only once. Study-wide points: Primary-vaccination clones mostly resurfaced post-booster (approximately 96% CD4, roughly 90% CD8). Abundant clonotypes from the bulk population could have been carried over as contaminants into FACS-sorted repertoires.

A word on this clonotype: Its antigen is unidentified.

Sequencing was performed on CD8+ T cells sorted from PBMCs, taken 5 days after the yellow fever booster vaccination. The TCR originated in a man younger than 35 who received the YFV17D yellow fever vaccine.

The CDR3 spells CASSPQPDWASGYTF. Here the CDR3 DNA reads TGTGCCAGCAGTCCACAACCTGACTGGGCTTCAGGCTACACCTTC. The V call is TRBV6-6, the J call TRBJ1-2, with D hard to call. The CDR3 has 15 residues. V lost 5 bases and J 8 bases, leaving 21 bases between the germline ends. Germline V gene lookup returns CDR1 MNHNY and CDR2 SVGAGI (reference sequence).